This T cell receptor (beta chain) was sequenced for a study of beta chain features in type 1 diabetes. Findings and limits, study-wide: Short templates might get an advantage during PCR, and this would be equal in patients and controls. Among patients, naive, central memory and Treg TCRB repertoires appeared more similar than among healthy donors.

In the case of this clone: Its antigen is unknown.

CDR3 length equals 14 residues. Germline V gene lookup returns CDR1 SGHRS and CDR2 YFSETQ. V was pared by 0 bases and J by 2 bases, with 9 bases between. What was sequenced were expressed TCRB transcripts, since all of the isolated RNA had been reverse transcribed. Measured with immunoSEQ multiplex PCR; TCRdb has only the in-frame clones, and not every one. The table records about 230,000 clones, more than 9% of them present only once. Without exception, sorted populations had purity beyond 95%. The TCR sequence derives from a woman between 18 and 29 years old in good health. The sample consisted of naive CD4+ T cells from blood. This chain uses TRBV5-1 with TRBJ2-7; TRBD2 might be the D (5 bases). CDR3 sequence reads: CASSLGTRTYEQYF. CDR3 DNA: TGCGCCAGCAGCTTGGGGACTCGAACCTACGAGCAGTACTTC.